The present TCR beta chain was sequenced within a study of blood T cell repertoires in COVID-19 (dated by TCRdb to the early 2020s). In terms of the full investigation: Samples covering the acute and convalescent phases of COVID-19 were provided by collaborators in the United States, Italy and Spain. The prospective study material was composed of cDNA or gDNA derived from T cells, B-cell-depleted T cells, or PBMCs. Deeply sampled blood TCRbeta repertoires from subjects exposed to, actively infected with, or recovered from COVID-19 were included in the dataset. The repertoires were released in a freely available public database intended as a resource for research on the immune response to SARS-CoV-2. Samples were obtained from the ongoing ImmuneRACE study (first 160 participants) and from some 1,300 subjects provided by 6 global collaborators. Sample metadata almost always included a de-identified subject ID, COVID-19 status, age in years and sex. Where available, HLA class I and class II types were obtained from metadata supplied by the sample provider rather than from assay-based typing.

Concerning this clone: Its recognized antigen is unknown. Nothing much larger sits one base from this clone, and base qualities are not available.

Each collaborating institution followed its own protocols to collect whole blood in K2EDTA tubes. Collaborator samples were shipped for TCRbeta analysis as frozen whole blood, isolated PBMCs, or DNA extracted from either sample type. General findings and caveats noted by the study authors: The amount of clinical and demographic metadata varied by source and participant and was provided uncurated.

CDR1 and CDR2 (SGHVT, SQSDAQ) derive from the germline V gene. The CDR3 measures 17 amino acids from cysteine to phenylalanine. The DNA shown is the 51-base CDR3, in frame from base 1. For this chain, trimming is 1 base at the V end and 6 bases at the J end, and the number of junction bases without a gene match is 11. TCRbeta CDR3 regions were amplified from genomic DNA using the immunoSEQ Assay, a bias-controlled multiplex PCR. As for how the authors treated the data: The number of nucleated cells in each sample was estimated by amplification of reference gene primers within the assay. Sequence reads were collapsed and filtered to measure the absolute abundance of every unique TCRbeta CDR3 rearrangement. Productive Simpson clonality was computed per sample as the square root of Simpson's diversity index over productive rearrangements. The immuneACCESS repertoire file appears here via TCRdb, limited to in-frame rearrangements. These files lack a portion of the clones; in checked studies, under half of the deficit traces to unresolved V genes, and the cause of the others is not known. That table furnishes V, J and clone size, whereas the DNA furnished D and trimming. The sample table lists around 300,000 clones, around 81% of them with a count of one. The ten largest clones add up to less than 4.5% of the sample.

This receptor was taken from a woman between 50 and 59 years old with active or convalescent COVID-19. The sequenced sample was peripheral blood. The chain couples TRBV7-4 to TRBJ2-3; 9 central bases correspond to TRBD2. CDR3 protein: CASSLETRREGRDTQYF. The DNA reads as follows: TGTGCCAGCAGCTTAGAAACTCGGCGGGAGGGCAGGGATACGCAGTATTTT.